One T cell receptor beta chain is described in this entry. The record originates from a study of blood T cell repertoires in COVID-19. The wider study: Material from acute and convalescent COVID-19 was sourced from the United States, Italy and Spain. PBMCs, B-cell-depleted T cells, or T cells provided the cDNA or gDNA that made up the material.

CDR3 size: 15 residues. Germline lookup yields CDR1 WSHSY and CDR2 SAAADI. Trimming shortened V by 4 bases and J by 7 bases, and 20 bases separated the two germline ends. In the authors' methods: Scientists estimated how many nucleated cells there were by amplifying reference gene primers. Clones were sequenced by immunoSEQ multiplex PCR, and TCRdb holds only the in-frame ones, with some missing. V and J calls plus clone size are reproduced from that table; the DNA served to infer D and trimming. The table has over 130,000 clones, approximately 90% seen once. The genes are TRBV10-2 and TRBJ2-7; a possible D gene is TRBD2 (6 bases). Sequencing was carried out using peripheral blood. The clonotype originates from a human donor with COVID-19, enrolled during active disease. The donor label of this sample is uncertain. The CDR3 nucleotides read TGCGCCAGCAGTGGCCCCGCGGGAATACAATTTGAGCAGTACTTC. Protein: CASSGPAGIQFEQYF.